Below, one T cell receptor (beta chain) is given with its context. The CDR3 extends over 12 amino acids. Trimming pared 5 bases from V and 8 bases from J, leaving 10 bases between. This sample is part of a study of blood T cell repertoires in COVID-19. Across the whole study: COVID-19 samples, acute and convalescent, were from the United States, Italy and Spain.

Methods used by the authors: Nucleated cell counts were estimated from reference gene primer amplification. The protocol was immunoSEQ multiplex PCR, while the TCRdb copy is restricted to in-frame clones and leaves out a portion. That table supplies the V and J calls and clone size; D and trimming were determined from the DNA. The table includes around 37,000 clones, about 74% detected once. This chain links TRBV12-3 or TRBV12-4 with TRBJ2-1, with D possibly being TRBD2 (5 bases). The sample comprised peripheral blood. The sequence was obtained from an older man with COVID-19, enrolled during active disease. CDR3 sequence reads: CASSPPGDEQFF. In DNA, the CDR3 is TGTGCCAGCAGTCCCCCCGGGGATGAGCAGTTCTTC.